A single sample gave rise to the 14 T cell receptor beta chains below, sequenced in a study of shared clonotypes between healthy human individuals. The naive CD8 fraction comprised CD45RO-negative cells positively selected for CCR7 and excluded terminally differentiated effector memory CD45RA+ cells. Sequenced by immunoSEQ multiplex PCR; TCRdb stores in-frame clones only, minus some. Here the sample spans some 2.1 million clones, 80% to 95% being singletons. Sequencing was carried out using naive CD8+ T cells from PBMCs. The origin of the receptors is a man between 18 and 35 years old in good health. Some clones in this sample may be carry-over from other donors' samples.

This chain uses TRBV19 with TRBJ1-5; D is uncertain. CDR1 is LNHDA and CDR2 is SQIVND in the germline V gene (reference sequence). V gave up 1 base and J gave up 3 bases, with 10 bases separating them. This CDR3 contains 15 residues. The CDR3 region has the DNA TGTGCCAGTAGTATAGTATTGGACCCCAATCAGCCCCAGCATTTT. It specifies CASSIVLDPNQPQHF.

J is TRBJ2-2 and V is TRBV4-1; tentative D call: TRBD2 (5 bases). The length of the CDR3 is 15 residues. Germline V gene lookup returns CDR1 MGHRA and CDR2 YSYEKL. The V and J ends lost 1 base and 5 bases respectively, with 11 bases between them. CDR3 sequence (DNA): TGCGCCAGCAGCCAAGTATTAGCGTCGACCGGGGAGCTGTTTTTT. Translated, it gives CASSQVLASTGELFF.

This chain uses TRBV28 with TRBJ1-2; D is undetermined. Germline lookup yields CDR1 MDHEN and CDR2 SYDVKM. This CDR3 region has 13 residues. Trimming cost V 5 bases and J 4 bases, with 11 bases left between them. DNA of the CDR3: TGTGCCAGCAGTCCCCCCTTGAGCTATGGCTACACCTTC. It translates to CASSPPLSYGYTF.

J is TRBJ1-3 and V is TRBV7-9, with a possible D match to TRBD1 (6 bases). The CDR3 has 14 amino acids. Trimming left V 8 bases short and J 2 bases short, with 13 bases between. Germline V gene sequence: CDR1 SEHNR, CDR2 FQNEAQ (reference sequence). The CDR3 DNA is TGTGCCAGCGGCGGGCAGGGGACTGGAAACACCATATATTTT. Translating gives CASGGQGTGNTIYF.

The V and J genes are TRBV14 and TRBJ1-1; possible D gene TRBD1, 5 bases. The CDR3 totals 17 residues. Germline CDR1 is SGHDN and CDR2 is FVKESK. V was pared by 0 bases and J by 0 bases, with 14 bases between. The CDR3 here is CASSQDFREPMNTEAFF. The CDR3 region has the DNA TGTGCCAGCAGCCAAGATTTCAGGGAGCCTATGAACACTGAAGCTTTCTTT.

The V gene is TRBV6-1, the J gene TRBJ1-1; 7 nucleotides match TRBD1. The length of the CDR3 is 15 residues. Trimming at V came to 5 bases and at J to 1 base, leaving 7 bases not matched to a gene. Germline V gives CDR1 MNHNS, CDR2 SASEGT. In DNA form, the CDR3 reads TGTGCCAGCAGTAAACACAGGGGCGGGAACACTGAAGCTTTCTTT. As protein: CASSKHRGGNTEAFF.

The chain recombines TRBV28 with TRBJ1-4, with 9 bases that match TRBD1. This CDR3 is 16 amino acids long. With 4 bases clipped from V and 4 bases from J, the junction kept 7 bases outside the gene matches. Per germline, CDR1 MDHEN and CDR2 SYDVKM. CDR3 in amino acids: CASSSGQGALNEKLFF. The CDR3 DNA reads TGTGCCAGCAGTTCGGGACAGGGAGCCCTTAATGAAAAACTGTTTTTT.

V is TRBV28 and J is TRBJ2-1; D is ambiguous. The CDR3 is 14 amino acids. Per germline, CDR1 MDHEN and CDR2 SYDVKM. V lost 3 bases and J 7 bases, leaving 13 bases between the germline ends. The CDR3 nucleotides are TGTGCCAGCAGTTTCGGCCCAGGATGGAATGAGCAGTTCTTC. Amino acid sequence: CASSFGPGWNEQFF.

The chain couples TRBV15 to TRBJ1-1, with 8 bases fitting TRBD1. Germline CDR1 and CDR2: LNHNV and YYDKDF (reference sequence). The trim removed 4 bases at V and 0 bases at J, leaving 4 bases unmatched. The CDR3 is made up of 15 amino acids. CDR3 in amino acids: CATSKGQGLNTEAFF. CDR3 nucleotide sequence: TGTGCCACCAGCAAAGGACAGGGCTTGAACACTGAAGCTTTCTTT. The entire variable domain, with the rest obtained from reference TRBV15 and TRBJ1-1, is as follows: DAMVIQNPRYQVTQFGKPVTLSCSQTLNHNVMYWYQQKSSQAPKLLFHYYDKDFNNEADTPDNFQSRRPNTSFCFLDIRSPGLGDTAMYLCATSKGQGLNTEAFFGQGTRLTVV.

This clone was found once. The rearrangement links TRBV19 to TRBJ1-1; D might be TRBD1 (6 bases). The CDR3 is 12 residues long. The germline gives CDR1 LNHDA, CDR2 SQIVND (reference sequence). V was cut by 6 bases and J by 9 bases, with 14 bases left in between. The CDR3: CASRPPGHKAFF. CDR3 sequence (DNA): TGTGCCAGTAGGCCGCCGGGACATAAAGCTTTCTTT.

The chain couples TRBV10-3 to TRBJ1-2; no clear D. V lost 3 bases and J 0 bases, leaving 8 bases between the germline ends. The length of the CDR3 is 14 residues. The germline CDR1 and CDR2 sequences are ENHRY and SYGVKD. CDR3 amino acids: CAISDQVSNYGYTF. Here the CDR3 DNA reads TGTGCCATCAGTGACCAGGTTTCTAACTATGGCTACACCTTC.

The genes are TRBV5-6 and TRBJ1-2; 12 nucleotides agree with TRBD1. Germline-derived CDR1 and CDR2 are SGHDT and YYEEEE. CDR3 length equals 14 residues. V lost 4 bases, J lost 7 bases, and 5 bases stayed unmatched. The CDR3 reads CASSLGQGARGYTF. CDR3 nucleotide sequence: TGTGCCAGCAGCCTGGGACAGGGGGCGCGTGGCTACACCTTC.

This clone occurred once. J is TRBJ2-5 and V is TRBV7-9; maybe TRBD1 (5 bases). In germline, CDR1 is SEHNR, CDR2 FQNEAQ (reference sequence). The length of the CDR3 is 13 residues. V lost 6 bases to trimming and J lost 1 base, with 9 bases between them. Here the CDR3 reads CASRLTVQETQYF. The CDR3 coding sequence is TGTGCCAGCAGATTGACAGTCCAAGAGACCCAGTACTTC.

This clone showed up just once. The gene calls are TRBV27 and TRBJ2-1, with D possibly being TRBD1 or TRBD2 (5 bases each). Per germline, CDR1 MNHEY and CDR2 SMNVEV (reference sequence). The CDR3 runs to 13 residues. Trimming left V 0 bases short and J 14 bases short, with 14 bases between. The CDR3 bases are TGTGCCAGCAGTTTATCGGGGTGGGACGCGGAGTTCTTC. The encoded protein is CASSLSGWDAEFF.